This paragraph covers one T cell receptor beta chain sequence. These data are taken from a study of blood T cell repertoires in COVID-19. Across the whole study: Samples came from the United States, Italy and Spain, spanning acute and convalescent COVID-19. PBMCs, B-cell-depleted T cells, or T cells were the source of the cDNA or gDNA that made up the material.

Germline values: CDR1 SGHDN, CDR2 FVKESK. Trimming shortened V by 6 bases and J by 5 bases, and 13 bases separated the two germline ends. The CDR3 runs 14 residues. Assay: immunoSEQ multiplex PCR; the TCRdb copy retains only in-frame clones and omits some. The sample lists about 180,000 clones; under 90% were seen once. The Seattle patients, enrolled during active infection, were followed longitudinally. The J gene is TRBJ2-2, the V gene TRBV14; D might be TRBD1 (6 bases). Sequencing was done on a sample of peripheral blood. The TCR comes from a person aged 65-85 years with COVID-19, enrolled during active disease. The CDR3 region has the DNA TGTGCCAGCAGTGAGGGGGTCTATACCGGGGAGCTGTTTTTT. It encodes CASSEGVYTGELFF.